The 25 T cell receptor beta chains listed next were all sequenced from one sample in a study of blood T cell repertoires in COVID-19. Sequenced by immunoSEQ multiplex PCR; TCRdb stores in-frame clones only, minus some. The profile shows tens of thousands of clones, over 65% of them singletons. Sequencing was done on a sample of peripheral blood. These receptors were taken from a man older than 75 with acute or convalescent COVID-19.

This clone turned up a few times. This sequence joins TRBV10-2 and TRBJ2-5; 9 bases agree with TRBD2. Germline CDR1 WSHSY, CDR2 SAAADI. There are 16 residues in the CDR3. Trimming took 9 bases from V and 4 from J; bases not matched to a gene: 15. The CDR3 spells CASRTSDLYSGETQYF. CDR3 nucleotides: TGCGCCAGTAGGACTAGCGACCTTTATTCGGGAGAGACCCAGTACTTC.

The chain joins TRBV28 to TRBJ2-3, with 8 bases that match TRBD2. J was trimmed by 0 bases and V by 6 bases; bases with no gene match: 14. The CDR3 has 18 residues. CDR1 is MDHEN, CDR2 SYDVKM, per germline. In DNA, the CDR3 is TGTGCCAGCAGGGATAGCGGGGTAGATCCCCTTAGCACAGATACGCAGTATTTT. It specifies CASRDSGVDPLSTDTQYF. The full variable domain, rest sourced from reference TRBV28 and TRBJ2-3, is DVKVTQSSRYLVKRTGEKVFLECVQDMDHENMFWYRQDPGLGLRLIYFSYDVKMKEKGDIPEGYSVSREKKERFSLILESASTNQTSMYLCASRDSGVDPLSTDTQYFGPGTRLTVL.

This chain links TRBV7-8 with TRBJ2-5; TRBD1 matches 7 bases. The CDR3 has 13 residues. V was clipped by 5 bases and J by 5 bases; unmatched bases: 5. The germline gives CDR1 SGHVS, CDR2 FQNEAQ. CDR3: CASSRDRAETQYF. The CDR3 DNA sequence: TGTGCCAGCAGCCGAGACAGGGCTGAGACCCAGTACTTC. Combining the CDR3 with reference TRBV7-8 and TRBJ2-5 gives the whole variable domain GAGVSQSPRYKVAKRGQDVALRCDPISGHVSLFWYQQALGQGPEFLTYFQNEAQLDKSGLPSDRFFAERPEGSVSTLKIQRTQQEDSAVYLCASSRDRAETQYFGPGTRLLVL.

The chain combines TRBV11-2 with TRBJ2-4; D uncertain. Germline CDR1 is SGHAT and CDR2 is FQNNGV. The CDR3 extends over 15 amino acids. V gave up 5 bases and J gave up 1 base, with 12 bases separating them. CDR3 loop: CASSPLRLAKNIQYF. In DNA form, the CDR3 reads TGTGCCAGCAGCCCTCTCCGGTTGGCCAAAAACATTCAGTACTTC.

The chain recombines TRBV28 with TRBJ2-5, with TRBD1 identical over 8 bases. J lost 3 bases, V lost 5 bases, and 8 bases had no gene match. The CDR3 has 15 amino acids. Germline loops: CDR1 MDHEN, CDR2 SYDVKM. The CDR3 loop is CASSQRTGLKETQYF. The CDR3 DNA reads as TGTGCCAGCAGTCAAAGGACAGGGCTGAAAGAGACCCAGTACTTC.

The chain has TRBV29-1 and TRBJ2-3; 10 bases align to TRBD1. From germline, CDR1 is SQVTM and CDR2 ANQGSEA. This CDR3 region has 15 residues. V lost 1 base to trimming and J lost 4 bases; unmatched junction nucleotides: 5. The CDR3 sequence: CSVEGLGTGADTQYF. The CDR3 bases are TGCAGCGTTGAAGGGTTAGGGACAGGGGCAGATACGCAGTATTTT.

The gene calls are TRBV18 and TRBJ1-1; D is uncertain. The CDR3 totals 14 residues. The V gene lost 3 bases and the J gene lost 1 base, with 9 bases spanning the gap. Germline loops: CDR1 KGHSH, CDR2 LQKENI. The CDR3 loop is CASSPRRGNTEAFF. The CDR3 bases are TGTGCCAGCTCACCTCGACGGGGGAACACTGAAGCTTTCTTT.

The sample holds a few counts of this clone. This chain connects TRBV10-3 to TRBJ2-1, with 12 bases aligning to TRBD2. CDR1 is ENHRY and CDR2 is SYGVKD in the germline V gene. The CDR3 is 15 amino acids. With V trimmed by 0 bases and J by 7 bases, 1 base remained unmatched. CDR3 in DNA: TGTGCCATCAGTGAGTCTACTAGCGGGAGGAATGAGCAGTTCTTC. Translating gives CAISESTSGRNEQFF.

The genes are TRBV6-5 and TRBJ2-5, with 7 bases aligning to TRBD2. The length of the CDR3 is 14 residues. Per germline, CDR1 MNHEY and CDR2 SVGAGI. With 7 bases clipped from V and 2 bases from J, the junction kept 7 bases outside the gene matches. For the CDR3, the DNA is TGTGCCAGCACCCGAGGCGGGAGTCAAGAGACCCAGTACTTC. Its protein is CASTRGGSQETQYF.

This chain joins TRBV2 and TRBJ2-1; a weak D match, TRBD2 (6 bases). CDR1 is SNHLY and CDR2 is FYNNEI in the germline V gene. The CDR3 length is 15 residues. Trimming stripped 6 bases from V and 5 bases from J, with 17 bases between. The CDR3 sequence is CASSLGLVVDNEQFF. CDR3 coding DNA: TGTGCCAGCAGCTTGGGACTGGTAGTAGACAATGAGCAGTTCTTC.

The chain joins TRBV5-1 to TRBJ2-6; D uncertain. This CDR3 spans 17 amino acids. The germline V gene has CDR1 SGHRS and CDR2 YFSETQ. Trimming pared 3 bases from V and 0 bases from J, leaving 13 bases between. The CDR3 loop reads CASSSRGTDSGANVLTF. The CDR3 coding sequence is TGCGCCAGCAGCTCCCGAGGTACCGACTCTGGGGCCAACGTCCTGACTTTC.

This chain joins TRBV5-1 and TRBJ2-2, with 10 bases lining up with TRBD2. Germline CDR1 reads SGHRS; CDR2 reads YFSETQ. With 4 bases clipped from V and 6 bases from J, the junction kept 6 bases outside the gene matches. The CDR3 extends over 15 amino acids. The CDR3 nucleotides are TGCGCCAGCAGCCAAGGAGGACTAGCGGCCGGGGAGCTGTTTTTT. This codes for CASSQGGLAAGELFF.

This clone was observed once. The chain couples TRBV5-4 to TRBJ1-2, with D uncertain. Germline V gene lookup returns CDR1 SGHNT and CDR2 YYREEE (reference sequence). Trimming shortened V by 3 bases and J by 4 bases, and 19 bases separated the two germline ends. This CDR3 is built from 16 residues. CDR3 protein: CASSSVQVARSYGYTF. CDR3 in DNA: TGTGCCAGCAGCTCTGTTCAAGTCGCACGGTCCTATGGCTACACCTTC. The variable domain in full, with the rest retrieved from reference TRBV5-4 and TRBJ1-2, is ETGVTQSPTHLIKTRGQQVTLRCSSQSGHNTVSWYQQALGQGPQFIFQYYREEENGRGNFPPRFSGLQFPNYSSELNVNALELDDSALYLCASSSVQVARSYGYTFGSGTRLTVV.

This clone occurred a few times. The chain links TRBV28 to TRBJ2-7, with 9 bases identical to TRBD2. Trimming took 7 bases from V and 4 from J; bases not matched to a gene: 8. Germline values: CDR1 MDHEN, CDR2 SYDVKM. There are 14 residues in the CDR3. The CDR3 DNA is TGTGCCAGCACCCCGGGACTAGCTGTGTACGAGCAGTACTTC. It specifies CASTPGLAVYEQYF.

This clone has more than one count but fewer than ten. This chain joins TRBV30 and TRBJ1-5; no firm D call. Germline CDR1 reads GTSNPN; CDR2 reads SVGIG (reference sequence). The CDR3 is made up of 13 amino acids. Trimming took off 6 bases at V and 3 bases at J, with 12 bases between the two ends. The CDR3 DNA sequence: TGTGCCTGCTCAGGAGGGCCCAATCAGCCCCAGCATTTT. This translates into CACSGGPNQPQHF.

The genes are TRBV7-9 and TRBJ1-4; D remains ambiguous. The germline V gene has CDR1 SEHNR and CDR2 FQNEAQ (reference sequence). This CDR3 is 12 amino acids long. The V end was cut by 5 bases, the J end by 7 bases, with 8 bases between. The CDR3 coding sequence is TGTGCCAGCAGCCAGGCCAGTGAAAAACTGTTTTTT. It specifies CASSQASEKLFF.

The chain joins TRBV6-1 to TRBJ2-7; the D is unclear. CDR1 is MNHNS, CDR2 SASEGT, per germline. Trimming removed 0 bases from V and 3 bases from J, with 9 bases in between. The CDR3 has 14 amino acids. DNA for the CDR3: TGTGCCAGCAGTGAAGCGCTAGTAGGCTACGAGCAGTACTTC. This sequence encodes CASSEALVGYEQYF.

This CDR3 is CASSRGQDPGNQPQHF. CDR3 sequence (DNA): TGTGCCAGCTCACGAGGACAGGATCCGGGAAATCAGCCCCAGCATTTT. The chain uses TRBV18 and TRBJ1-5, with TRBD1 matching over 7 bases. After removal of 4 bases from V and 4 bases from J, the junction contained 10 bases not matched to a gene. From germline, CDR1 is KGHSH and CDR2 LQKENI. The CDR3 contains 16 residues. Full variable domain (rest looked up from reference TRBV18 and TRBJ1-5): NAGVMQNPRHLVRRRGQEARLRCSPMKGHSHVYWYRQLPEEGLKFMVYLQKENIIDESGMPKERFSAEFPKEGPSILRIQQVVRGDSAAYFCASSRGQDPGNQPQHFGDGTRLSIL.

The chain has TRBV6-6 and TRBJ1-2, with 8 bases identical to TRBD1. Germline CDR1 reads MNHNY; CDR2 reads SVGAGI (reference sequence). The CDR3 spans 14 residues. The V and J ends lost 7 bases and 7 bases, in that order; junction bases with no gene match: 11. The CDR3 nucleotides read TGTGCCAGCACCTCTCTCGGACAGGGCTTTGGCTACACCTTC. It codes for CASTSLGQGFGYTF.

For the CDR3, the DNA is TGTGCCAGTAGTAGGACTGCCGGACTGGGCGAGCAGTACTTC. Its protein product is CASSRTAGLGEQYF. The chain is built from TRBV19 and TRBJ2-7; D may be TRBD2 (5 bases). The germline V gene encodes CDR1 LNHDA and CDR2 SQIVND (reference sequence). The V end lost 4 bases, the J end lost 6 bases, and 16 bases lay between the germline ends. The CDR3 contains 14 residues.

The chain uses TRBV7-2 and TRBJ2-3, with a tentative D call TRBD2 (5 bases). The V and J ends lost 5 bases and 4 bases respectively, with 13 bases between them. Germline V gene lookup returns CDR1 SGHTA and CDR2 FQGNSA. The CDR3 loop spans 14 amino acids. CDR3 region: CASSPDLAADTQYF. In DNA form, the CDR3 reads TGTGCCAGCAGCCCCGACCTAGCCGCAGATACGCAGTATTTT.

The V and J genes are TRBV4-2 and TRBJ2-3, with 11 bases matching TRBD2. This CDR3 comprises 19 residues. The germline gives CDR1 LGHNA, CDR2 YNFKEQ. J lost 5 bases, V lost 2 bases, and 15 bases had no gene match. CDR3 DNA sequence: TGTGCCAGCAGCCAAAGCTGGCTAGCGGGAGGAGGGGACGGAGATACGCAGTATTTT. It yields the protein CASSQSWLAGGGDGDTQYF.

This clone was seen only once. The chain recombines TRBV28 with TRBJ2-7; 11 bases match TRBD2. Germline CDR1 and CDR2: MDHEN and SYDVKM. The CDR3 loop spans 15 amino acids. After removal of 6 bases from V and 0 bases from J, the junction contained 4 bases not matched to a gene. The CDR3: CASSYSGRASYEQYF. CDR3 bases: TGTGCCAGCAGCTATAGCGGGAGGGCCTCCTACGAGCAGTACTTC.

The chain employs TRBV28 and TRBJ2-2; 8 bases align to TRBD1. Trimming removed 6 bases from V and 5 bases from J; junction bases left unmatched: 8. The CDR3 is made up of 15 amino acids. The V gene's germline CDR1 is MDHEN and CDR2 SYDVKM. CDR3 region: CASSQTGVGTGELFF. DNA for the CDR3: TGTGCCAGCAGCCAGACAGGGGTAGGGACCGGGGAGCTGTTTTTT.

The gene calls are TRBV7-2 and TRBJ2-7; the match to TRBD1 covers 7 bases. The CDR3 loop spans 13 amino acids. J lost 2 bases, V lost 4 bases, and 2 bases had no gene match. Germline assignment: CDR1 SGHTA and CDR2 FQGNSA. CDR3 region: CASSSQGTYEQYF. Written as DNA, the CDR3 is TGTGCCAGCAGCTCACAGGGGACCTACGAGCAGTACTTC. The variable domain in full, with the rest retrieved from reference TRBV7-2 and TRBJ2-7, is GAGVSQSPSNKVTEKGKDVELRCDPISGHTALYWYRQSLGQGLEFLIYFQGNSAPDKSGLPSDRFSAERTGGSVSTLTIQRTQQEDSAVYLCASSSQGTYEQYFGPGTRLTVT.